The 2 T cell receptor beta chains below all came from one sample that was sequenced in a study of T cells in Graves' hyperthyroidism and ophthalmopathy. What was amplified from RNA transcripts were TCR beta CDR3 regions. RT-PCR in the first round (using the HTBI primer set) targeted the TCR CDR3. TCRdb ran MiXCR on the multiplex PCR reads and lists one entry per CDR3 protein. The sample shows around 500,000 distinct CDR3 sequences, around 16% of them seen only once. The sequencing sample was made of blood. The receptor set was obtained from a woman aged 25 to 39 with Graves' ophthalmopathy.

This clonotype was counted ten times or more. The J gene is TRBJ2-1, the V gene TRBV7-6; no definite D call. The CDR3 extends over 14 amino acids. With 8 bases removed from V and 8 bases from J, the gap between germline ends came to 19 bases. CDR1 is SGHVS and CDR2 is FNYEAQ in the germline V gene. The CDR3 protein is CASGSSPNPHEQFF. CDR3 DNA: TGTGCCAGCGGGTCCTCTCCTAACCCCCATGAGCAGTTCTTC.

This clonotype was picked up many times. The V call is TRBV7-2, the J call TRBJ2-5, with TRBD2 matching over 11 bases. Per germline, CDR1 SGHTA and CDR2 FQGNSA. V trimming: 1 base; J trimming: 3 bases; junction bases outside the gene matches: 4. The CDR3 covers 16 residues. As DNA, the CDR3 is TGTGCCAGCAGCTTAGTTGGGACTAGCGGAGAAGAGACCCAGTACTTC. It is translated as CASSLVGTSGEETQYF.